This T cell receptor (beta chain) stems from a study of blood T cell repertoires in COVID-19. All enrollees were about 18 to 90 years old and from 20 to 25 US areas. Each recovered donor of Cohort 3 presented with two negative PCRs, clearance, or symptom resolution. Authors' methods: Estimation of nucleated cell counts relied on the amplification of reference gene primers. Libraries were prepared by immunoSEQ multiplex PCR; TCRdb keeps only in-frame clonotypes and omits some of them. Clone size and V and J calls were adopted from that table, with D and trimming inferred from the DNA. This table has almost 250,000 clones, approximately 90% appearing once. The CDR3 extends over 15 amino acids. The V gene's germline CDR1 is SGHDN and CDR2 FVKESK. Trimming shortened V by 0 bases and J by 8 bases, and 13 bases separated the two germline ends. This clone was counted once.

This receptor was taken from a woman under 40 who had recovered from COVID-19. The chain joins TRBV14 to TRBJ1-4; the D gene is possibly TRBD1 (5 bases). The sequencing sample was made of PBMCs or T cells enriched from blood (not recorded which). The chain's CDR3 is CASSQERRGSEKLFF. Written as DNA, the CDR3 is TGTGCCAGCAGCCAAGAAAGGAGGGGATCCGAAAAACTGTTTTTT.